The sequence of this T cell receptor (beta chain) was determined in a study of blood T cell repertoires in COVID-19. Original data processing: Amplification of reference gene primers was used by the study to estimate nucleated cell counts. Clones were sequenced by immunoSEQ multiplex PCR, and TCRdb holds only the in-frame ones, with some missing. The D gene and trimming were derived from the DNA, and the V and J assignments and clone size from that table. This sample carries tens of thousands of clones, roughly 85% of them seen once, and the ten largest clones take roughly 18%. The CDR3 runs to 17 residues. The V gene's germline CDR1 is SGHTA and CDR2 FQGNSA. Germline trimming cut 5 bases from V and 0 bases from J; bases unmatched to any gene: 9.

The sequence was collected from a woman aged 80 or older with acute or convalescent COVID-19. V gene TRBV7-2 combines with J gene TRBJ1-3, with TRBD1 identical over 8 bases. Sample: peripheral blood. Here the CDR3 DNA reads TGTGCCAGCAGCATCGGTCCCGGGACAGGCTCTGGAAACACCATATATTTT. Protein product: CASSIGPGTGSGNTIYF.